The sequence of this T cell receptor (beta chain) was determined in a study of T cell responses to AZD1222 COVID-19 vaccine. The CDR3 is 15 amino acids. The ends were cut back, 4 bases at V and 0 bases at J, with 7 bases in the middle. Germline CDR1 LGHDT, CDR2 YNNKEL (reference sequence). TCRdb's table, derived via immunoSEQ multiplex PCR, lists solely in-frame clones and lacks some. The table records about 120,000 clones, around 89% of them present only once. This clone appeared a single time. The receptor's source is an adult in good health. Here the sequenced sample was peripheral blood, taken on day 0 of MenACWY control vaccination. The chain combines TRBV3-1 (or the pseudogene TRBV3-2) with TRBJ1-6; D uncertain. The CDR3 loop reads CASSPSDSYNSPLHF. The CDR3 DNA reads TGTGCCAGCAGCCCTTCGGACTCCTATAATTCACCCCTCCACTTT.